This is a list of T cell receptor beta chains from one sample in a study of T cell changes during pregnancy in multiple sclerosis. Clones were read by immunoSEQ multiplex PCR, and TCRdb kept only the in-frame ones, dropping some. This table holds about 44,000 clones, roughly 96% found once. This specimen consisted of peripheral blood, obtained in the second trimester of pregnancy. The receptors were gathered from a female donor with multiple sclerosis, enrolled in a pregnancy study. The CDR3 runs from the conserved cysteine through the conserved F or W. The D gene is left open where the match is weak. Clone sizes are given selectively: once, few, many, or a class where the clone is expanded.

d_call j_call clone_size v_call cdr3_nt cdr3_aa
- TRBJ1-5 - TRBV6-1 TGTGCCAGCGGGGGTGGGGGCCTGAATCAGCCCCAGCATTTT CASGGGGLNQPQHF
- TRBJ2-7 - TRBV7-9 TGTGCCAGCAGCTTAGGAGGGTTCTACGAGCAGTACTTC CASSLGGFYEQYF
TRBD1 TRBJ1-2 - TRBV6-9 TGTGCCAGCAGTTATGACAGGGTGAAGGGCTACACCTTC CASSYDRVKGYTF
TRBD2 TRBJ2-3 - TRBV15 TGTGCCACCAGCCGGGGGACTAGCGACTATACGCAGTATTTT CATSRGTSDYTQYF
TRBD2 TRBJ2-3 - TRBV15 TGTGCCACCAGACTGGGTAGCGGGCTTAGCACAGATACGCAGTATTTT CATRLGSGLSTDTQYF
TRBD2 TRBJ2-5 - TRBV18 TGTGCCAGCTCACCACTAGGACTAGTCGGGGAGACCCAGTACTTC CASSPLGLVGETQYF
TRBD1 TRBJ1-6 - TRBV6-6 TGTGCCAGCAGTGACAGGGGTAAGTCACCCCTCCACTTT CASSDRGKSPLHF
- TRBJ1-1 - TRBV19 TGTGCCAGTAGCCTCGGACTAGCGGCTGAAGCTTTCTTT CASSLGLAAEAFF
TRBD2 TRBJ2-1 - TRBV9 TGTGCCAGCAGCGTAGGTCCTTCGGGGGGGCCTCAGCATGAGCAGTTCTTC CASSVGPSGGPQHEQFF
TRBD2 TRBJ2-5 - TRBV28 TGTGCCAGCAGTTCGGCGGGAGGCCCAGACTTC CASSSAGGPDF
- TRBJ1-2 - TRBV19 TGTGCCAGTAGTATAGGCCCGGAGACGATCTATGGCTACACCTTC CASSIGPETIYGYTF
- TRBJ2-3 - TRBV6-5 TGTGCCAGCAGTTACCGGCGGGGATCCACAGATACGCAGTATTTT CASSYRRGSTDTQYF
- TRBJ2-3 - TRBV5-1 TGCGCCAGCAGGTCAGGCTCCACAGATACGCAGTATTTT CASRSGSTDTQYF
- TRBJ2-7 - TRBV7-8 TGTGCCAGCAGCTTAGAGGGGGAATACGAGCAGTACTTC CASSLEGEYEQYF
TRBD2 TRBJ2-3 - TRBV11-2 TGTGCCAGCAGTCCGACGACTAGCGGGGGGATCACAGATACGCAGTATTTT CASSPTTSGGITDTQYF
- TRBJ2-5 once TRBV25-1 TGTGCCAGCAGTATAGGGGTGGAGACCCAGTACTTC CASSIGVETQYF
TRBD1 TRBJ1-1 - TRBV28 TGTGCCAGCAGGACACAGGGGAAGGGAATTAACACTGAAGCTTTCTTT CASRTQGKGINTEAFF
TRBD1 TRBJ1-5 - TRBV30 TGTGCCTCTGGGACAGGAAGAGACCAGCCCCAGCATTTT CASGTGRDQPQHF
TRBD2 TRBJ2-5 - TRBV5-1 TGCGCCAGCAGCCGAGGGGGAGCGGGAGATAGGGAGACCCAGTACTTC CASSRGGAGDRETQYF
TRBD1 TRBJ2-6 - TRBV29-1 TGCAGCGGCCTGACAGGGGGTAACTCTGGGGCCAACGTCCTGACTTTC CSGLTGGNSGANVLTF
TRBD2 TRBJ2-2 few TRBV6-4 TGTGCCAGCAGTGAGCGGGGGGACACCGGGGAGCTGTTTTTT CASSERGDTGELFF
TRBD2 TRBJ2-5 - TRBV2 TGTGCCAGCAAGAGGGAGGGAGAGACCCAGTACTTC CASKREGETQYF
- TRBJ2-2 - TRBV10-1 TGCGCCAGCAGTGGCTCCCCAAACAGGGAGAACGACACCGGGGAGCTGTTTTTT CASSGSPNRENDTGELFF
- TRBJ2-3 - TRBV29-1 TGCAGCGTTGCCAGGGGCCGCACAGATACGCAGTATTTT CSVARGRTDTQYF
- TRBJ2-5 - TRBV7-2 TGTGCCAGCAGCTCCAGGCCAATCCAAGAGACCCAGTACTTC CASSSRPIQETQYF
- TRBJ1-2 - TRBV5-4 TGTGCCAGCAGCTTGGCGCAGGCTTCATATGGCTACACCTTC CASSLAQASYGYTF
- TRBJ2-2 - TRBV9 TGTGCCAGCAGCGTAGGGGGCGCCGGGGAGCTGTTTTTT CASSVGGAGELFF
- TRBJ1-2 - TRBV25-1 TGTGCCAGCAGTGGTAGAGACAATTTTCTTCACTATGGCTACACCTTC CASSGRDNFLHYGYTF
- TRBJ2-7 - TRBV11-1 TGTGCCAGCAGCCCGAGAGGGGGGGATTGGACCTACGAGCAGTACTTC CASSPRGGDWTYEQYF
- TRBJ1-5 - TRBV27 TGTGCCAGCAGGCGGGGGAGCAATCAGCCCCAGCATTTT CASRRGSNQPQHF
- TRBJ1-2 - TRBV2 TGTGCCAGCACCCTTGTTCAGGGCAGAAACTATGGCTACACCTTC CASTLVQGRNYGYTF
- TRBJ2-7 - TRBV6-5 TGTGCCAGCAGTTACGCAGGGGCCGTGGGGGAGCAGTACTTC CASSYAGAVGEQYF
TRBD1 TRBJ2-2 - TRBV18 TGTGCCAGCTCACCGGACAGGGCCGGGGAGCTGTTTTTT CASSPDRAGELFF
TRBD2 TRBJ2-1 few TRBV11-2 TGTGCCAGCACCCCGCTTAGGACTAGCGGGGGGATCTACAATGAGCAGTTCTTC CASTPLRTSGGIYNEQFF
- TRBJ1-5 - TRBV2 TGTGCCAGCAGTGAGAGGGGGGGCTATAGCAATCAGCCCCAGCATTTT CASSERGGYSNQPQHF
TRBD1 TRBJ1-3 - TRBV7-2 TGTGCCAGCAGTTTAGGGGGGGTCAGGGGGCTTGGAAACACCATATATTTT CASSLGGVRGLGNTIYF
TRBD1 TRBJ1-5 - TRBV5-5 TGTGCCAGCAGCTCAACCTTGGTTACAGGGGTAAAGCCCCAGCATTTT CASSSTLVTGVKPQHF
TRBD1 TRBJ1-5 - TRBV7-3 TGTGCCAGCAGCTTATATCTGGGACAGGTCCCCATTAAACGGCCCCAGCATTTT CASSLYLGQVPIKRPQHF
TRBD2 TRBJ2-3 - TRBV29-1 TGCAGCGTTGAGGGACTAGCGGGAGTGGGGCCAAGGGCAGATACGCAGTATTTT CSVEGLAGVGPRADTQYF
- TRBJ1-4 once TRBV6-5 TGTGCCAGCCGAAGGGTAGGGAGCACACCCGAAAAACTGTTTTTT CASRRVGSTPEKLFF
- TRBJ2-7 - TRBV5-1 TGCGCCAGCAGCTTGGCCTTGGCGGGGCGAACCTACGAGCAGTACTTC CASSLALAGRTYEQYF
- TRBJ2-3 - TRBV2 TGTGCCAGCAGTGAAGCGCAGCTAGCTAGCACAGATACGCAGTATTTT CASSEAQLASTDTQYF
- TRBJ1-5 - TRBV5-8 TGTGCCAGCAGCTTGGGCAGGCGATACAATCAGCCCCAGCATTTT CASSLGRRYNQPQHF
TRBD2 TRBJ2-3 - TRBV28 TGTGCCAGCAGTTTACGACGTCTAGCGGACACAGATACGCAGTATTTT CASSLRRLADTDTQYF
TRBD1 TRBJ1-2 - TRBV18 TGTGCCAGCTCACCACCGGGACAGGGAAGTTTAGGTGGCTACACCTTC CASSPPGQGSLGGYTF
- TRBJ1-4 - TRBV5-1 TGCGCCAGCAGCCCAGGCCCCGGCAGGGTTTTACGGGAAAAACTGTTTTTT CASSPGPGRVLREKLFF
TRBD1 TRBJ2-1 - TRBV7-9 TGTGCCAGCAGCTTAGGACAGGGGGCGGGGGATGAGCAGTTCTTC CASSLGQGAGDEQFF
- TRBJ2-7 - TRBV7-2 TGTGCCAGCAGCGCCCACAGGGGAGGTGGGTACGAGCAGTACTTC CASSAHRGGGYEQYF